This T cell receptor beta chain was identified during a study of cytomegalovirus exposure and HLA in healthy donors. This CDR3 comprises 17 residues. The ends lost 6 bases at V and 4 bases at J; junction bases unmatched: 11. Germline CDR1 and CDR2: LGHNT and FRNRAP. 13 Jbeta primers and 60 Vbeta primers were used for the PCR. The method was immunoSEQ multiplex PCR; TCRdb's version includes in-frame clones alone and lacks a portion of them. The sample comprises over 130,000 clones, 75% to 85% of which are singletons, and about 2.5% rests with the top ten. The chain is built from TRBV12-5 and TRBJ2-1; 11 bases are a match to TRBD2. The sequenced sample consisted of PBMCs. This receptor was identified in a man in his forties or fifties in good health and CMV-seronegative. CDR3 region: CASGPPRGTSGYNEQFF. The CDR3 DNA reads TGTGCTAGTGGCCCTCCGAGGGGGACTAGCGGATACAATGAGCAGTTCTTC.